This TCR beta chain comes out of a study of cytotoxic CD8 clonotypes in ibrutinib-treated CLL. Study-wide findings and caveats: Among the clonotypes, public ones were uncommon and contracted or held stable on treatment. Sustained-remission and progressing patients diverged in sampling times.

Germline V lookup: CDR1 SGHRS, CDR2 YFSETQ. The CDR3 is 18 amino acids. Trimming removed 4 bases from V and 2 bases from J; junction bases left unmatched: 12. Notes on this clone: Its matching antigen is unknown.

Only in-frame clones appear in the TCRdb table, and some are missing; sequencing was by immunoSEQ multiplex PCR. The sample lists fewer than 90,000 clones; around 84% were seen once. The origin of this receptor is a human donor with chronic lymphocytic leukemia. The specimen comprised PBMCs, sampled before ibrutinib treatment. The chain couples TRBV5-1 to TRBJ2-3, with 11 bases matching TRBD2. CDR3 in DNA: TGCGCCAGCAGCCTCCTTTACCTTAGCGGGAGGGCCACAGATACGCAGTATTTT. It specifies CASSLLYLSGRATDTQYF.